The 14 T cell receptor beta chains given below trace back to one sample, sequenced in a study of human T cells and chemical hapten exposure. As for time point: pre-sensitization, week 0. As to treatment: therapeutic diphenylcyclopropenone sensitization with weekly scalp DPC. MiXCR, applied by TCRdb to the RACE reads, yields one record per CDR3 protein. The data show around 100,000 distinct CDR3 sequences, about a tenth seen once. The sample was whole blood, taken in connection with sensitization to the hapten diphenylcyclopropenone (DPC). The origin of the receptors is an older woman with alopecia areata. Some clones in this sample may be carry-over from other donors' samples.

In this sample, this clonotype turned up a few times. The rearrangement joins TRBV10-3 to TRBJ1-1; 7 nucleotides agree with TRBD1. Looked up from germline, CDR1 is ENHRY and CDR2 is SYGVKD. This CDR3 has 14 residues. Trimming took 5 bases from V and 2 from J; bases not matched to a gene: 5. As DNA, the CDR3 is TGTGCCATCAGTACCGACAGGGAAAACACTGAAGCTTTCTTT. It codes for CAISTDRENTEAFF.

CDR3 region: CASSELTATEAFF. DNA of the CDR3: TGTGCCAGCAGCGAGTTGACAGCGACTGAAGCTTTCTTT. The V gene is TRBV9, the J gene TRBJ1-1, with TRBD1 as a possible D gene (5 bases). The germline gives CDR1 SGDLS, CDR2 YYNGEE. The CDR3 has 13 residues. V was trimmed by 3 bases and J by 5 bases, leaving 11 bases between them. Based on the CDR3 plus reference TRBV9 and TRBJ1-1, the full variable domain is DSGVTQTPKHLITATGQRVTLRCSPRSGDLSVYWYQQSLDQGLQFLIQYYNGEERAKGNILERFSAQQFPDLHSELNLSSLELGDSALYFCASSELTATEAFFGQGTRLTVV.

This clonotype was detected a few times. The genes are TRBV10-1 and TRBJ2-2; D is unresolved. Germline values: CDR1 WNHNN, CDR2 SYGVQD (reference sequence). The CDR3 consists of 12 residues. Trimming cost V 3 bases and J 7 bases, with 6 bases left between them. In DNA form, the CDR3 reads TGCGCCAGCAGTGATCAGGTCGGGGAGCTGTTTTTT. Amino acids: CASSDQVGELFF.

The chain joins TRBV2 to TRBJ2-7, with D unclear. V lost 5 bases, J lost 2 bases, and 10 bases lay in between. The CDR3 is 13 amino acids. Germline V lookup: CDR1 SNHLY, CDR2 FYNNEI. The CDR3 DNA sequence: TGTGCCAGCAGTCGGCAGCTTGCCTACGAGCAGTACTTC. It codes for CASSRQLAYEQYF.

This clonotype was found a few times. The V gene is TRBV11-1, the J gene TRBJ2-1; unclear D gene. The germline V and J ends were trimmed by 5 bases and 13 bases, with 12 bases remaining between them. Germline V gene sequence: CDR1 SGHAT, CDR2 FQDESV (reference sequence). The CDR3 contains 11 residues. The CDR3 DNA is TGTGCCAGCAGCCCCGGGCAGAAACAGTTCTTC. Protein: CASSPGQKQFF.

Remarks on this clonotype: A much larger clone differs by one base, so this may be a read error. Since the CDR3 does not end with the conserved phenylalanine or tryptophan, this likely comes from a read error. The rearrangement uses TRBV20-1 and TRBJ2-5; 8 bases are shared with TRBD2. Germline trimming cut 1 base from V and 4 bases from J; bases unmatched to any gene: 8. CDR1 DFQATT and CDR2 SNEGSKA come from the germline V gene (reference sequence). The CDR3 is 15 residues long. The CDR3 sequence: CSARGWRGVGETQYL. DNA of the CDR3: TGCAGTGCTAGAGGGTGGCGGGGGGTCGGAGAGACCCAGTACTTG.

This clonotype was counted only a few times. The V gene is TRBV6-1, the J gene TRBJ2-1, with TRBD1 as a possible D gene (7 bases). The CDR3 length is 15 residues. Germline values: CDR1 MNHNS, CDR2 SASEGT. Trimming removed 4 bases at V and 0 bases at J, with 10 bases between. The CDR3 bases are TGTGCCAGCAGTGGGCAGGGGGGCTCCTACAATGAGCAGTTCTTC. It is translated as CASSGQGGSYNEQFF.

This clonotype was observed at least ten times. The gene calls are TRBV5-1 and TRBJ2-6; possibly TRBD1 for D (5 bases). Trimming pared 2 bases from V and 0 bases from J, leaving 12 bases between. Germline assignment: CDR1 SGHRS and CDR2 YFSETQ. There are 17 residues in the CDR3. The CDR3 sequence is CASSLGVGSSGANVLTF. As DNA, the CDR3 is TGCGCCAGCAGCTTAGGGGTAGGGTCCTCTGGGGCCAACGTCCTGACTTTC. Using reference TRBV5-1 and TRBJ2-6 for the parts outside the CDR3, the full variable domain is KAGVTQTPRYLIKTRGQQVTLSCSPISGHRSVSWYQQTPGQGLQFLFEYFSETQRNKGNFPGRFSGRQFSNSRSEMNVSTLELGDSALYLCASSLGVGSSGANVLTFGAGSRLTVL.

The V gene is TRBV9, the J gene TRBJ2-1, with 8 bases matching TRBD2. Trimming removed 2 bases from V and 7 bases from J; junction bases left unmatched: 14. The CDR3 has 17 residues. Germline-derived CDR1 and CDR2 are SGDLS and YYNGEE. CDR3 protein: CASSVAPGGGARNEQFF. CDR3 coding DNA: TGTGCCAGCAGCGTTGCCCCGGGAGGGGGGGCTCGGAATGAGCAGTTCTTC.

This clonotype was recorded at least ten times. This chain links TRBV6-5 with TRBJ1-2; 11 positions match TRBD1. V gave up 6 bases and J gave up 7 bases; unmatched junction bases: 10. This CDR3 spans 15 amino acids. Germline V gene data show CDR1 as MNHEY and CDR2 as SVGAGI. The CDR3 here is CASSFSGQGASGYTF. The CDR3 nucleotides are TGTGCCAGCAGCTTCTCCGGACAGGGGGCCTCTGGCTACACCTTC.

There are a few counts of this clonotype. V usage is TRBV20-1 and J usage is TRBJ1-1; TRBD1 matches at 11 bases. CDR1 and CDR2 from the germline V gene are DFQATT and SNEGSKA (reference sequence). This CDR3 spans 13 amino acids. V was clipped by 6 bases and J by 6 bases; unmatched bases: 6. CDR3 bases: TGCAGTGCCTCAGGACAGGGGGCCGCTGAAGCTTTCTTT. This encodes CSASGQGAAEAFF.

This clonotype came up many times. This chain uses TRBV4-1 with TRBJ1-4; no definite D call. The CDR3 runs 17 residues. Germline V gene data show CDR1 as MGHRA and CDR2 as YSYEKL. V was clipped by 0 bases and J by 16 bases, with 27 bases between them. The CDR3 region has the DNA TGCGCCAGCAGCCAAGAACCATGGAGACGGCCTAATCGGGTCGGGTTTTTT. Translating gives CASSQEPWRRPNRVGFF.

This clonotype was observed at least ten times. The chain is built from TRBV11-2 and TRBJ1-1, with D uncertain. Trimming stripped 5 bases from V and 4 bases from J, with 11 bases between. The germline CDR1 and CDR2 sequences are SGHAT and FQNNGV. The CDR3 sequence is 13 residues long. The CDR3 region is CASSADQSTEAFF. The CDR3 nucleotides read TGTGCCAGCAGCGCCGATCAGAGCACTGAAGCTTTCTTT. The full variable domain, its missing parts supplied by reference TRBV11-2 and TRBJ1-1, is EAGVAQSPRYKIIEKRQSVAFWCNPISGHATLYWYQQILGQGPKLLIQFQNNGVVDDSQLPKDRFSAERLKGVDSTLKIQPAKLEDSAVYLCASSADQSTEAFFGQGTRLTVV.

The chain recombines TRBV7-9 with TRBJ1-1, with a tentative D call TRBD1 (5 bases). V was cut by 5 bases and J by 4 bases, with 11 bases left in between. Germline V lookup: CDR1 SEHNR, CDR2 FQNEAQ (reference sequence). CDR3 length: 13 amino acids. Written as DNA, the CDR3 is TGTGCCAGCAGCGCTAGGGGAGTCACTGAAGCTTTCTTT. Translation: CASSARGVTEAFF.